These 8 T cell receptor beta chains were sequenced from one sample in a study of blood T cells in healthy people across ages. A J-beta primer mix and a sample-barcoded 5' primer were used in a second PCR of about 7 to 12 cycles. TCRdb used MiXCR to reprocess the 5' RACE reads, holding one entry per CDR3 protein. The table lists 900,000 to 950,000 distinct CDR3 sequences, just under 30% of them singletons. A further study also used this sample, focusing on T cells of mothers and their children.

Sequences were obtained from blood. The receptor source for this set is a woman aged 40 to 50 in good health.

V gene TRBV28 combines with J gene TRBJ2-1; 8 bases agree with TRBD1. This CDR3 comprises 16 residues. V shed 2 bases and J 7 bases; nucleotides not matched to a gene: 10. Germline loops: CDR1 MDHEN, CDR2 SYDVKM. CDR3 sequence: CASSLPSSTGGNEQFF. The CDR3, as DNA: TGTGCCAGCAGTTTACCGAGCTCCACAGGGGGGAATGAGCAGTTCTTC. Using reference TRBV28 and TRBJ2-1 for the parts outside the CDR3, the full variable domain is DVKVTQSSRYLVKRTGEKVFLECVQDMDHENMFWYRQDPGLGLRLIYFSYDVKMKEKGDIPEGYSVSREKKERFSLILESASTNQTSMYLCASSLPSSTGGNEQFFGPGTRLTVL.

The sample holds a few counts of this clonotype. This chain connects TRBV6-5 to TRBJ1-2, with 9 bases fitting TRBD1. The CDR3 has 13 amino acids. Germline V gene data show CDR1 as MNHEY and CDR2 as SVGAGI. V was clipped by 6 bases and J by 8 bases; unmatched bases: 7. CDR3 coding DNA: TGTGCCAGCAGACAGGGGGCCTTCTCCGGCTACACCTTC. Its protein product is CASRQGAFSGYTF.

J is TRBJ1-2 and V is TRBV5-1; no clear D. Germline values: CDR1 SGHRS, CDR2 YFSETQ. With 4 bases removed from V and 4 bases from J, the gap between germline ends came to 11 bases. This CDR3 has 13 amino acids. CDR3 nucleotides: TGCGCCAGCAGCGTGGACCTGATCTATGGCTACACCTTC. It codes for CASSVDLIYGYTF. The full variable domain, completed using reference TRBV5-1 and TRBJ1-2, is KAGVTQTPRYLIKTRGQQVTLSCSPISGHRSVSWYQQTPGQGLQFLFEYFSETQRNKGNFPGRFSGRQFSNSRSEMNVSTLELGDSALYLCASSVDLIYGYTFGSGTRLTVV.

The chain recombines TRBV4-1 with TRBJ2-5; D gene unclear. V was clipped by 0 bases and J by 1 base, with 15 bases between them. Germline values: CDR1 MGHRA, CDR2 YSYEKL. The CDR3 loop spans 17 amino acids. The CDR3 nucleotides are TGCGCCAGCAGCCAAGACGGCCTCCAGGTTTTCCAAGAGACCCAGTACTTC. It encodes CASSQDGLQVFQETQYF.

This clonotype was recorded a few times. The CDR3 nucleotides are TGTGCCAGCAGTGCAGCCCGCAGGGAAGCTTTCTTT. Translating it yields CASSAARREAFF. The rearrangement uses TRBV12-3 or TRBV12-4 and TRBJ1-1; D gene uncertain. V dropped 5 bases and J dropped 8 bases, with 12 bases sitting between them. The CDR3 loop spans 12 amino acids.

The rearrangement links TRBV6-6 to TRBJ1-5; no firm D call. Germline V CDR1 and CDR2: MNHNY, SVGAGI (reference sequence). The V end was cut by 4 bases, the J end by 4 bases, with 11 bases between. The CDR3 consists of 14 residues. CDR3 nucleotides: TGTGCCAGCAGTTCCGTACTGATTAATCAGCCCCAGCATTTT. It yields the protein CASSSVLINQPQHF.

This clonotype was found a few times. The J gene is TRBJ1-5, the V gene TRBV6-1; TRBD1 might be the D (6 bases). The CDR3 extends over 15 amino acids. The V end lost 2 bases, the J end lost 5 bases, and 13 bases lay between the germline ends. CDR1 MNHNS and CDR2 SASEGT come from the germline V gene. CDR3 sequence: CASSENGGRYQPQHF. The DNA for the CDR3 is TGTGCCAGCAGTGAAAATGGGGGGCGATATCAGCCCCAGCATTTT.

This clonotype was observed a handful of times. This chain uses TRBV4-1 with TRBJ1-6; no clear D gene. The CDR3 runs 13 residues. With 4 bases removed from V and 10 bases from J, the gap between germline ends came to 11 bases. Germline CDR1 reads MGHRA; CDR2 reads YSYEKL. The CDR3 region has the DNA TGCGCCAGCAGCCCCCGACTTCCCTCACCCCTCCACTTT. Protein: CASSPRLPSPLHF.